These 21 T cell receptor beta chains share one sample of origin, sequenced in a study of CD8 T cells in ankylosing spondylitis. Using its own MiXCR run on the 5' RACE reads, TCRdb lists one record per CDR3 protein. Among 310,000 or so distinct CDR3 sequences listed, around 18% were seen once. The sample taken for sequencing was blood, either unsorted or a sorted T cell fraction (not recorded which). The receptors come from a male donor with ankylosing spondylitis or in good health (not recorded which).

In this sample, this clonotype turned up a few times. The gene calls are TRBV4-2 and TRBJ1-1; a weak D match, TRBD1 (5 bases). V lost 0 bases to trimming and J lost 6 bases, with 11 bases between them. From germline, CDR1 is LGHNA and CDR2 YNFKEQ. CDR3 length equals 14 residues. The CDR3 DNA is TGTGCCAGCAGCCAAGAGGGGGTCCCGGCTGAAGCTTTCTTT. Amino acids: CASSQEGVPAEAFF.

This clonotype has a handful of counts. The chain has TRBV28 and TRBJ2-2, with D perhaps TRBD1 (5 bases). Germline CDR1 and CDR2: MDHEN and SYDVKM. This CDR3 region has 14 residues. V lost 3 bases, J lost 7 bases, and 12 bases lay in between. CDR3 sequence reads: CASSLVQGIGELFF. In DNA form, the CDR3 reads TGTGCCAGCAGTTTGGTTCAGGGTATCGGGGAGCTGTTTTTT.

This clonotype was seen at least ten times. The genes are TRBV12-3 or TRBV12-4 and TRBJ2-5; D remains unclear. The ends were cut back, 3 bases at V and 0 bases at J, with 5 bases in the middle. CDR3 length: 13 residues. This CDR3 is CASSFVYQETQYF. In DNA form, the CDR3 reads TGTGCCAGCAGTTTTGTGTACCAAGAGACCCAGTACTTC.

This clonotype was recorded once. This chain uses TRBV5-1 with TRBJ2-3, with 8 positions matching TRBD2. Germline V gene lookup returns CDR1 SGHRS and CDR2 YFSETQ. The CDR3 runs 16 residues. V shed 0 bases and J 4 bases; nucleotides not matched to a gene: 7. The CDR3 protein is CASSLALREAADTQYF. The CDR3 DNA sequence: TGCGCCAGCAGCTTGGCCTTGCGGGAGGCCGCAGATACGCAGTATTTT.

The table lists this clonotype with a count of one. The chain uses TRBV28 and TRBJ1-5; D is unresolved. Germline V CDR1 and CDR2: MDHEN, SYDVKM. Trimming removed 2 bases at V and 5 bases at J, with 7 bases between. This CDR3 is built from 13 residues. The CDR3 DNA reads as TGTGCCAGCAGTTTAATCAGAGATCAGCCCCAGCATTTT. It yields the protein CASSLIRDQPQHF. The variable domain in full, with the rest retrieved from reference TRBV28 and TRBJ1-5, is DVKVTQSSRYLVKRTGEKVFLECVQDMDHENMFWYRQDPGLGLRLIYFSYDVKMKEKGDIPEGYSVSREKKERFSLILESASTNQTSMYLCASSLIRDQPQHFGDGTRLSIL.

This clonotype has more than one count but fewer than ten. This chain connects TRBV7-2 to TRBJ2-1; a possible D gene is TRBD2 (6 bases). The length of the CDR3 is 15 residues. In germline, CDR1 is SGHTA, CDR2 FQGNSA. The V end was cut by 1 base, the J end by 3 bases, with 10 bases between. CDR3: CASSLDRGIYNEQFF. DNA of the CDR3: TGTGCCAGCAGCTTAGATCGCGGGATCTACAATGAGCAGTTCTTC.

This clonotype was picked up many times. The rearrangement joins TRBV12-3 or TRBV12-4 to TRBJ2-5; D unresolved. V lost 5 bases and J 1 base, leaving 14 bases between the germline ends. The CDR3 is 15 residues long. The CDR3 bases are TGTGCCAGCAGTCCGTCACTACAGTCCCAAGAGACCCAGTACTTC. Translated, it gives CASSPSLQSQETQYF.

CDR3 sequence reads: CASSQDPQETQYF. CDR3 nucleotides: TGTGCCAGCAGCCAAGACCCCCAAGAGACCCAGTACTTC. The V gene is TRBV4-2, the J gene TRBJ2-5; D gene uncertain. Trimming left V 0 bases short and J 1 base short, with 3 bases between. CDR3 length equals 13 residues. CDR1 LGHNA and CDR2 YNFKEQ come from the germline V gene.

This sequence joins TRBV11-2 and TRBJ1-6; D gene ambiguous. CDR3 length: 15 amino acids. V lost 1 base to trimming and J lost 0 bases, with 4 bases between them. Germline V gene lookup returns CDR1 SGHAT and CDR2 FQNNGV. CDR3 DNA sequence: TGTGCCAGCAGCTTAGGGGTCTCCTATAATTCACCCCTCCACTTT. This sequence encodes CASSLGVSYNSPLHF.

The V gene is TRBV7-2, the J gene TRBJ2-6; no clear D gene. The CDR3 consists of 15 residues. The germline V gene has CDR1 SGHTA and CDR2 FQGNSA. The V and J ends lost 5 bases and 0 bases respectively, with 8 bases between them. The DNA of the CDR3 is TGTGCCAGCAGCCAAAGGGACTCTGGGGCCAACGTCCTGACTTTC. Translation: CASSQRDSGANVLTF.

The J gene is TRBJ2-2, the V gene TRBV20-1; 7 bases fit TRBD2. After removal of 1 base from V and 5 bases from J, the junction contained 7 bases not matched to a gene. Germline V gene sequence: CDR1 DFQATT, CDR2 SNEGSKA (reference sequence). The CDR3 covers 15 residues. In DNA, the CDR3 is TGCAGTGCTAGAGTTTCGAGCGGGGAGACCGGGGAGCTGTTTTTT. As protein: CSARVSSGETGELFF.

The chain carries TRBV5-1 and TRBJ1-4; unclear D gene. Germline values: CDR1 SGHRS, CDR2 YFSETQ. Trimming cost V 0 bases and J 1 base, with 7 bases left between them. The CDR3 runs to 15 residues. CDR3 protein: CASSLAGQTNEKLFF. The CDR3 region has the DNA TGCGCCAGCAGCTTGGCCGGTCAAACTAATGAAAAACTGTTTTTT.

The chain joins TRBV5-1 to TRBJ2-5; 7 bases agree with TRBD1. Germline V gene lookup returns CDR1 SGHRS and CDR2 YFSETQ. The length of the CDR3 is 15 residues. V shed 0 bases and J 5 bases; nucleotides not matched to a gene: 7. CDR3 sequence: CASSLGQGPQETQYF. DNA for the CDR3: TGCGCCAGCAGCTTGGGACAGGGACCCCAGGAGACCCAGTACTTC. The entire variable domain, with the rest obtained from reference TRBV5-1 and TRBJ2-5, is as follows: KAGVTQTPRYLIKTRGQQVTLSCSPISGHRSVSWYQQTPGQGLQFLFEYFSETQRNKGNFPGRFSGRQFSNSRSEMNVSTLELGDSALYLCASSLGQGPQETQYFGPGTRLLVL.

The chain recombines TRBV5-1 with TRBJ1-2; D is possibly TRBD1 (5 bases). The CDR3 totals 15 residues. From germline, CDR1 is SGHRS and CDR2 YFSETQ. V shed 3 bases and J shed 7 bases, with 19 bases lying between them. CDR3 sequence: CASSSGLTGRTGYTF. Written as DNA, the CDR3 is TGCGCCAGCAGCTCGGGACTTACAGGTCGGACTGGCTACACCTTC.

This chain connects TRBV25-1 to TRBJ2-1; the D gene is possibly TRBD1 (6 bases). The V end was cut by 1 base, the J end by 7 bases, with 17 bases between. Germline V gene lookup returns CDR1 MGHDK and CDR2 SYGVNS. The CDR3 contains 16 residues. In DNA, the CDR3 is TGTGCCAGCAGTGAATCCGGGCAGGGGACCGGGAATGAGCAGTTCTTC. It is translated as CASSESGQGTGNEQFF.

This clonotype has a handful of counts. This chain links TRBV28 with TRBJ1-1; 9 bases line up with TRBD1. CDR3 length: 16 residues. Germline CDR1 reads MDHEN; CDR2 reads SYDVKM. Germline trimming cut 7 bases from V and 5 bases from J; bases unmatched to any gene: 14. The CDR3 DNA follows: TGTGCCAGCACCCCACAGATACAGGGGGCGCTAACTGAAGCTTTCTTT. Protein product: CASTPQIQGALTEAFF.

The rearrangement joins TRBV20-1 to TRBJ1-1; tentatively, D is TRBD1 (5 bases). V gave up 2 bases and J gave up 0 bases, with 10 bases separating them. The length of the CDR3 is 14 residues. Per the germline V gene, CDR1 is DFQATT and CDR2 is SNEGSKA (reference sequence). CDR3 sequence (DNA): TGCAGTGCTAGACCCTTGGGACTGAACACTGAAGCTTTCTTT. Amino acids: CSARPLGLNTEAFF.

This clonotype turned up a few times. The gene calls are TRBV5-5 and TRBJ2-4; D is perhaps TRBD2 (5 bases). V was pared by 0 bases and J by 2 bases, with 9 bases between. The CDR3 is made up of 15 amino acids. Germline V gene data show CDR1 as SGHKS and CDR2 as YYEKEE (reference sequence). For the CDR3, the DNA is TGTGCCAGCAGCTTGGTTACGGGGTCCAAAAACATTCAGTACTTC. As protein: CASSLVTGSKNIQYF.

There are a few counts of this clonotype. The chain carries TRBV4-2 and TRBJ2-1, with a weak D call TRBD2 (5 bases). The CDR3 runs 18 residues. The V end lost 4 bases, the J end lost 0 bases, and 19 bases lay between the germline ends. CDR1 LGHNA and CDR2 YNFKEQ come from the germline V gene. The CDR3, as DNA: TGTGCCAGCAGCCCAGCTAGCCCCAGCCCCCTCTCCTACAATGAGCAGTTCTTC. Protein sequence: CASSPASPSPLSYNEQFF.

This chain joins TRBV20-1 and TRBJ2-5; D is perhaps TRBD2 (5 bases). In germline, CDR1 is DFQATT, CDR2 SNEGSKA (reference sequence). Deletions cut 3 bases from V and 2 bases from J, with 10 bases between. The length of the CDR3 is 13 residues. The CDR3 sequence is CSASSSGQETQYF. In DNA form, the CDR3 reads TGCAGTGCTAGTAGCTCGGGACAAGAGACCCAGTACTTC.

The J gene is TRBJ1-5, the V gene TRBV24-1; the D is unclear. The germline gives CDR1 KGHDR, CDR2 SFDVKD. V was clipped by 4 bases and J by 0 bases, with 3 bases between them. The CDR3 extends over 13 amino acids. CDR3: CATSETSNQPQHF. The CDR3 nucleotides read TGTGCCACCAGTGAGACTAGCAATCAGCCCCAGCATTTT.